This TCR beta chain came from a study of T cell responses to AZD1222 COVID-19 vaccine. The germline gives CDR1 SGHTA, CDR2 FQGNSA. Germline trimming cut 6 bases from V and 6 bases from J; bases unmatched to any gene: 10. The CDR3 runs 15 residues. The assay was immunoSEQ multiplex PCR, and TCRdb's table has in-frame clones only and misses some. Counted here are about 81,000 clones, 90% occurring once; the ten biggest clones make up 5.4%. The sample here was peripheral blood, taken 28 days after the second AZD1222 dose. The sequence was collected from an adult who received the AZD1222 COVID-19 vaccine. V is TRBV7-2 and J is TRBJ2-1; the match to TRBD1 covers 8 bases. CDR3 protein: CASSPLTGVTNEQFF. In DNA, the CDR3 is TGTGCCAGCAGTCCGCTGACAGGGGTTACCAATGAGCAGTTCTTC. Full variable domain (outside the CDR3, taken from reference TRBV7-2 and TRBJ2-1): GAGVSQSPSNKVTEKGKDVELRCDPISGHTALYWYRQSLGQGLEFLIYFQGNSAPDKSGLPSDRFSAERTGGSVSTLTIQRTQQEDSAVYLCASSPLTGVTNEQFFGPGTRLTVL.